A selection of T cell receptor beta chains follows, all from one sample in a study of CD8 T cells in ankylosing spondylitis. Using its own MiXCR run on the 5' RACE reads, TCRdb lists one record per CDR3 protein. The table shows about 480,000 distinct CDR3 sequences, with about a sixth occurring only once. The sequenced material came from blood, either unsorted or a sorted T cell fraction (not recorded which). The receptors shown here come from a male donor with ankylosing spondylitis. The CDR3 runs from the conserved cysteine through the conserved F or W. The order of the fields is J gene, D gene, clone size, V gene, CDR3 protein, CDR3 DNA. A D gene is named only where the DNA matches it firmly. Rows give clone size only sometimes, using once, few, many, or a class for an expanded clone.

J: TRBJ1-3; D: TRBD1; size: NA; V: TRBV5-1; CDR3: CASRREGASGNTIYF; DNA: TGCGCCAGCAGAAGAGAGGGGGCCTCTGGAAACACCATATATTTT
J: TRBJ2-1; D: TRBD2; size: NA; V: TRBV12-3/TRBV12-4; CDR3: CASSYAGLAGGPSYNEQFF; DNA: TGTGCCAGCAGTTACGCGGGACTAGCGGGAGGACCCTCCTACAATGAGCAGTTCTTC
J: TRBJ2-4; D: NA; size: few; V: TRBV4-1; CDR3: CASRLAQGENIQYF; DNA: TGCGCCAGCAGGCTCGCTCAGGGCGAAAACATTCAGTACTTC
J: TRBJ2-7; D: TRBD2; size: many; V: TRBV12-3/TRBV12-4; CDR3: CASRPGLAGDEQYF; DNA: TGTGCCAGCAGGCCGGGACTAGCGGGAGACGAGCAGTACTTC
J: TRBJ2-1; D: TRBD2; size: NA; V: TRBV7-2; CDR3: CASSPGTTNNEQFF; DNA: TGTGCCAGCAGCCCGGGGACTACCAACAATGAGCAGTTCTTC
J: TRBJ2-2; D: NA; size: NA; V: TRBV30; CDR3: CAWSPQGITGELFF; DNA: TGTGCCTGGAGTCCACAGGGAATTACCGGGGAGCTGTTTTTT
J: TRBJ2-5; D: NA; size: NA; V: TRBV5-1; CDR3: CASSSNTGRETQYF; DNA: TGCGCCAGCAGCTCCAATACAGGCCGGGAGACCCAGTACTTC
J: TRBJ2-1; D: TRBD2; size: few; V: TRBV7-8; CDR3: CASSKGLANYNEQFF; DNA: TGTGCCAGCAGCAAGGGACTAGCCAACTACAATGAGCAGTTCTTC
J: TRBJ1-1; D: TRBD1; size: NA; V: TRBV20-1; CDR3: CSAAGTGNTEAFF; DNA: TGCAGTGCCGCCGGGACAGGGAACACTGAAGCTTTCTTT
J: TRBJ2-1; D: TRBD2; size: NA; V: TRBV5-1; CDR3: CASSNSGDGEQFF; DNA: TGCGCCAGCAGCAATAGCGGGGACGGTGAGCAGTTCTTC
J: TRBJ1-4; D: TRBD1; size: few; V: TRBV5-1; CDR3: CASSPMGGQGSEKLFF; DNA: TGCGCCAGCAGCCCTATGGGGGGACAGGGGAGTGAAAAACTGTTTTTT
J: TRBJ2-4; D: TRBD1; size: NA; V: TRBV20-1; CDR3: CSAPTPGTAKNIQYF; DNA: TGCAGTGCCCCAACTCCCGGGACAGCGAAAAACATTCAGTACTTC
J: TRBJ2-3; D: TRBD2; size: NA; V: TRBV7-3; CDR3: CASSPGTRATDTQYF; DNA: TGTGCCAGCAGCCCCGGGACTAGGGCTACAGATACGCAGTATTTT
J: TRBJ2-7; D: NA; size: few; V: TRBV12-3/TRBV12-4; CDR3: CASTLGGEQYF; DNA: TGTGCCAGCACCCTGGGTGGCGAGCAGTACTTC
J: TRBJ2-1; D: TRBD2; size: few; V: TRBV15; CDR3: CATSRDQVAGVNGEQFF; DNA: TGTGCCACCAGCAGAGATCAGGTAGCGGGAGTAAATGGTGAGCAGTTCTTC
J: TRBJ2-7; D: NA; size: NA; V: TRBV5-1; CDR3: CASSLVGQAYEQYF; DNA: TGCGCCAGCAGCTTGGTGGGACAAGCCTACGAGCAGTACTTC
J: TRBJ1-5; D: NA; size: NA; V: TRBV7-2; CDR3: CASSNRVGNQPQHF; DNA: TGTGCCAGCAGCAACAGGGTTGGCAATCAGCCCCAGCATTTT
J: TRBJ2-1; D: NA; size: NA; V: TRBV20-1; CDR3: CSAREGALWNEQFF; DNA: TGCAGTGCTAGAGAGGGGGCCCTTTGGAATGAGCAGTTCTTC
J: TRBJ1-2; D: NA; size: few; V: TRBV20-1; CDR3: CSARGKPGVHSYGYTF; DNA: TGCAGTGCTAGAGGCAAGCCAGGCGTACATTCCTATGGCTACACCTTC
J: TRBJ1-4; D: NA; size: NA; V: TRBV18; CDR3: CASSPLRAEVQRQEKLFF; DNA: TGTGCCAGCTCACCACTACGCGCAGAAGTGCAGCGGCAAGAAAAACTGTTTTTT
J: TRBJ2-2; D: NA; size: NA; V: TRBV20-1; CDR3: CSARDSLRGTQGGELFF; DNA: TGCAGTGCTAGAGATTCCCTAAGGGGTACCCAGGGCGGGGAGCTGTTTTTT
J: TRBJ1-1; D: NA; size: NA; V: TRBV5-5; CDR3: CASSLGLYIEAFF; DNA: TGTGCCAGCAGCTTGGGCCTTTATATAGAAGCTTTCTTT
J: TRBJ2-2; D: NA; size: NA; V: TRBV11-1; CDR3: CASNPMRQETGELFF; DNA: TGTGCCAGCAACCCAATGAGACAGGAGACCGGGGAGCTGTTTTTT
J: TRBJ2-5; D: TRBD2; size: NA; V: TRBV6-2/TRBV6-3; CDR3: CASSPGLAVQYF; DNA: TGTGCCAGCAGCCCTGGACTAGCGGTTCAGTACTTC
J: TRBJ1-1; D: NA; size: NA; V: TRBV5-1; CDR3: CASSLDLHRPRAGSF; DNA: TGCGCCAGCAGCTTGGATTTGCACAGGCCCAGAGCAGGGTCCTTT
J: TRBJ1-1; D: NA; size: NA; V: TRBV19; CDR3: CASSSRGMGTEAFF; DNA: TGTGCCAGTAGTTCCAGGGGTATGGGCACTGAAGCTTTCTTT
J: TRBJ2-3; D: NA; size: NA; V: TRBV15; CDR3: CATRVETASTDTQYF; DNA: TGTGCCACCAGAGTAGAGACAGCTAGCACAGATACGCAGTATTTT
J: TRBJ2-5; D: NA; size: NA; V: TRBV5-1; CDR3: CASSFPKGQETQYF; DNA: TGCGCCAGCAGCTTTCCTAAAGGGCAAGAGACCCAGTACTTC
J: TRBJ2-7; D: TRBD2; size: few; V: TRBV20-1; CDR3: CSARDQGTSEYYEQYF; DNA: TGCAGTGCTAGAGATCAAGGGACTAGCGAGTACTACGAGCAGTACTTC
J: TRBJ1-5; D: TRBD1; size: NA; V: TRBV12-3/TRBV12-4; CDR3: CASRVDRGNQPQHF; DNA: TGTGCCAGCAGAGTAGACAGGGGAAATCAGCCCCAGCATTTT
J: TRBJ1-4; D: TRBD1; size: few; V: TRBV30; CDR3: CAWTDRAGGEKLFF; DNA: TGTGCCTGGACCGACAGGGCGGGGGGTGAAAAACTGTTTTTT
J: TRBJ1-5; D: TRBD1; size: many; V: TRBV27; CDR3: CASSNRGGGFYSNQPQHF; DNA: TGTGCCAGCAGCAACAGGGGCGGAGGGTTTTATAGCAATCAGCCCCAGCATTTT
J: TRBJ2-7; D: TRBD1; size: NA; V: TRBV7-2; CDR3: CASSADRGKREQYF; DNA: TGTGCCAGCAGCGCGGACAGGGGAAAGAGGGAGCAGTACTTC
J: TRBJ1-2; D: NA; size: NA; V: TRBV11-2; CDR3: CASSLAGFLGYTF; DNA: TGTGCCAGCAGCTTAGCAGGGTTTTTAGGCTACACCTTC
J: TRBJ2-1; D: TRBD2; size: NA; V: TRBV9; CDR3: CASSASSGRAGNEQFF; DNA: TGTGCCAGCAGCGCCAGTAGCGGGAGAGCGGGGAATGAGCAGTTCTTC
J: TRBJ1-3; D: NA; size: many; V: TRBV12-3/TRBV12-4; CDR3: CASSLTRDTIYF; DNA: TGTGCCAGCAGTCTAACAAGGGACACCATATATTTT
J: TRBJ2-1; D: NA; size: few; V: TRBV28; CDR3: CASSLAGFLLNEQFF; DNA: TGTGCCAGCAGTTTAGCAGGGTTCCTTCTTAATGAGCAGTTCTTC
J: TRBJ1-2; D: TRBD1; size: NA; V: TRBV4-3; CDR3: CASSQGYTGGVYGYTF; DNA: TGCGCCAGCAGCCAAGGCTATACAGGGGGCGTCTATGGCTACACCTTC
J: TRBJ2-7; D: NA; size: many; V: TRBV10-3; CDR3: CAISEPTGIYEQYF; DNA: TGTGCCATCAGTGAGCCGACGGGTATCTACGAGCAGTACTTC
J: TRBJ2-7; D: TRBD1; size: few; V: TRBV3-1; CDR3: CASSQGQGISYEQYF; DNA: TGTGCCAGCAGCCAGGGACAGGGGATCTCCTACGAGCAGTACTTC
J: TRBJ1-1; D: TRBD1; size: NA; V: TRBV6-4; CDR3: CASSDWDRELIEGFF; DNA: TGTGCCAGCAGTGATTGGGACAGGGAGTTAATCGAAGGTTTCTTT
J: TRBJ2-1; D: TRBD2; size: many; V: TRBV5-1; CDR3: CASSLTSGGLSSYNEQFF; DNA: TGCGCCAGCAGCTTGACTAGCGGGGGGTTGAGCTCCTACAATGAGCAGTTCTTC
J: TRBJ2-5; D: TRBD2; size: few; V: TRBV12-3/TRBV12-4; CDR3: CASSLLSGSQETQYF; DNA: TGTGCCAGCAGTTTATTGAGCGGGAGCCAAGAGACCCAGTACTTC
J: TRBJ2-1; D: TRBD2; size: many; V: TRBV11-2; CDR3: CASSPKGTSGSFYNEQFF; DNA: TGTGCCAGCAGCCCCAAAGGGACTAGCGGGAGTTTCTACAATGAGCAGTTCTTC
J: TRBJ2-1; D: NA; size: NA; V: TRBV7-9; CDR3: CASSRPEINEQFF; DNA: TGTGCCAGCAGCCGCCCGGAGATCAATGAGCAGTTCTTC
J: TRBJ2-3; D: NA; size: NA; V: TRBV27; CDR3: CASTRGLTGGYTQYF; DNA: TGTGCCAGCACCCGTGGTCTCACGGGGGGCTATACGCAGTATTTT
J: TRBJ1-5; D: NA; size: NA; V: TRBV7-9; CDR3: CASSLVGEPQHF; DNA: TGTGCCAGCAGCTTAGTCGGGGAGCCCCAGCATTTT
J: TRBJ1-1; D: TRBD1; size: NA; V: TRBV19; CDR3: CASRPRGQGFIEAFF; DNA: TGTGCCAGTAGGCCAAGGGGACAGGGTTTTATTGAAGCTTTCTTT
J: TRBJ1-2; D: TRBD1; size: NA; V: TRBV5-5; CDR3: CASRPTGTVDYGYTF; DNA: TGTGCCAGCAGGCCCACCGGGACAGTTGACTATGGCTACACCTTC
J: TRBJ2-5; D: NA; size: NA; V: TRBV29-1; CDR3: CSVVQGGEETQYF; DNA: TGCAGCGTTGTCCAGGGGGGAGAAGAGACCCAGTACTTC
J: TRBJ1-1; D: TRBD1; size: NA; V: TRBV9; CDR3: CASSSRDRGNTEAFF; DNA: TGTGCCAGCAGCAGCAGGGACAGGGGGAACACTGAAGCTTTCTTT
J: TRBJ2-7; D: TRBD2; size: NA; V: TRBV28; CDR3: CASSFSFSGVSYEQYF; DNA: TGTGCCAGCAGTTTTTCCTTTAGCGGGGTCTCCTACGAGCAGTACTTC
J: TRBJ1-5; D: NA; size: many; V: TRBV12-3/TRBV12-4; CDR3: CASSLNGERGNQPQHF; DNA: TGTGCCAGCAGTTTAAACGGGGAAAGAGGCAATCAGCCCCAGCATTTT
J: TRBJ2-1; D: NA; size: few; V: TRBV20-1; CDR3: CSAQGGLKYGSYNEQFF; DNA: TGCAGTGCCCAAGGGGGACTTAAATATGGCTCCTACAATGAGCAGTTCTTC
J: TRBJ2-7; D: TRBD2; size: few; V: TRBV6-1; CDR3: CASSRQTSGYAYEQYF; DNA: TGTGCCAGCAGCCGACAAACTAGCGGGTATGCCTACGAGCAGTACTTC
J: TRBJ1-1; D: NA; size: many; V: TRBV15; CDR3: CATSRDRVIGVGTEAFF; DNA: TGTGCCACCAGCAGAGATCGGGTGATAGGGGTAGGCACTGAAGCTTTCTTT
J: TRBJ2-5; D: NA; size: many; V: TRBV9; CDR3: CASSVEETQYF; DNA: TGTGCCAGCAGCGTAGAAGAGACCCAGTACTTC